The 24 T cell receptor beta chains listed next were all sequenced from one sample in a study of blood T cell repertoires in COVID-19. Method: immunoSEQ multiplex PCR; TCRdb's copy keeps in-frame clones and lacks some. This sample yields about 440,000 clones, of which more than 85% are seen a single time; 4% to 5.5% belongs to the top ten. The sequencing sample was made of peripheral blood. All receptors come from a woman under 40 with acute or convalescent COVID-19.

In the case of this clone: At the DNA level, this CDR3 is encoded by other sequences in the same sample as well. V gene TRBV27 combines with J gene TRBJ2-7; a possible D gene is TRBD1 (5 bases). Germline CDR1 and CDR2: MNHEY and SMNVEV (reference sequence). CDR3 length: 13 residues. Trimming stripped 5 bases from V and 2 bases from J, with 10 bases between. CDR3 in amino acids: CASSLGPTYEQYF. CDR3 sequence (DNA): TGTGCCAGCAGTCTGGGGCCCACCTACGAGCAGTACTTC.

This clone was picked up one time. The CDR3 here is CASSLLGGYLGEQFF. The CDR3 DNA reads TGTGCCAGCAGCTTACTCGGGGGGTATCTCGGTGAGCAGTTCTTC. The rearrangement uses TRBV7-3 and TRBJ2-1; 7 bases agree with TRBD2. This CDR3 has 15 amino acids. Trimming at V came to 2 bases and at J to 9 bases, leaving 10 bases not matched to a gene. Per the germline V gene, CDR1 is SGHTA and CDR2 is FQGTGA.

The V call is TRBV5-8, the J call TRBJ1-1; the match to TRBD1 covers 9 bases. The CDR3 runs 14 residues. CDR1 SGHTS and CDR2 YDEGEE come from the germline V gene. V was clipped by 5 bases and J by 3 bases; unmatched bases: 5. The CDR3 sequence is CASSRDRGDTEAFF. CDR3 sequence (DNA): TGTGCCAGCAGTCGCGACAGGGGGGACACTGAAGCTTTCTTT.

The gene calls are TRBV3-1 (or the pseudogene TRBV3-2) and TRBJ1-2, with D maybe TRBD1 (5 bases). Germline loops: CDR1 LGHDT, CDR2 YNNKEL (reference sequence). The CDR3 is 16 amino acids. V was pared by 4 bases and J by 4 bases, with 19 bases between. CDR3 region: CASSLQSTPGLYGYTF. CDR3 coding DNA: TGTGCCAGCAGCCTACAATCTACACCGGGACTCTATGGCTACACCTTC.

Only one count was recorded for this clone. CDR3 bases: TGTGCCAGCAGTTACGGCGGCGGAGAAGAGCCCCAGCATTTT. It codes for CASSYGGGEEPQHF. V gene TRBV6-6 combines with J gene TRBJ1-5; D not resolved. V lost 2 bases, J lost 8 bases, and 13 bases lay in between. Germline V CDR1 and CDR2: MNHNY, SVGAGI (reference sequence). CDR3 length equals 14 residues.

The chain carries TRBV7-9 and TRBJ1-3; D gene ambiguous. The V end lost 1 base, the J end lost 1 base, and 8 bases lay between the germline ends. This CDR3 region has 15 residues. Germline V lookup: CDR1 SEHNR, CDR2 FQNEAQ (reference sequence). In DNA form, the CDR3 reads TGTGCCAGCAGCTTAGGAGACACTTCTGGAAACACCATATATTTT. The encoded protein is CASSLGDTSGNTIYF. The full variable domain, its missing parts supplied by reference TRBV7-9 and TRBJ1-3, is DTGVSQNPRHKITKRGQNVTFRCDPISEHNRLYWYRQTLGQGPEFLTYFQNEAQLEKSRLLSDRFSAERPKGSFSTLEIQRTEQGDSAMYLCASSLGDTSGNTIYFGEGSWLTVV.

The chain carries TRBV5-5 and TRBJ2-7; D unclear. This CDR3 has 14 residues. Germline V gene data show CDR1 as SGHKS and CDR2 as YYEKEE (reference sequence). V lost 1 base and J lost 1, with 9 bases in between. The CDR3 nucleotides are TGTGCCAGCAGCTTGATGGCAGGTTCCTACGAGCAGTACTTC. Its translation is CASSLMAGSYEQYF.

The CDR3 DNA follows: TGCGCCACCAAGGACTTAGCGGTTGGTTCCTACGAGCAGTACTTC. Amino acids: CATKDLAVGSYEQYF. The chain recombines TRBV10-2 with TRBJ2-7; D perhaps matches TRBD2 (6 bases). Between the trimmed V and J ends, which lost 10 bases and 1 base, there was a span of 20 bases. From germline, CDR1 is WSHSY and CDR2 SAAADI. The CDR3 is 15 amino acids.

This sequence joins TRBV11-2 and TRBJ2-3; 9 bases are shared with TRBD1. Per germline, CDR1 SGHAT and CDR2 FQNNGV. The CDR3 is 15 residues long. V lost 5 bases, J lost 2 bases, and 5 bases stayed unmatched. CDR3 residues: CASSLQGAFTDTQYF. CDR3 DNA sequence: TGTGCCAGCAGCCTACAGGGGGCCTTCACAGATACGCAGTATTTT.

This chain links TRBV3-1 (or the pseudogene TRBV3-2) with TRBJ1-4; TRBD1 matches at 10 bases. Germline V lookup: CDR1 LGHDT, CDR2 YNNKEL (reference sequence). This CDR3 has 15 amino acids. V lost 5 bases to trimming and J lost 4 bases; unmatched junction nucleotides: 4. The CDR3 DNA sequence: TGTGCCAGCAGCGTCGGGACAGGGGTTAATGAAAAACTGTTTTTT. Its protein is CASSVGTGVNEKLFF.

The chain couples TRBV12-5 to TRBJ2-5, with 14 nucleotides matching TRBD2. The CDR3 has 21 amino acids. CDR1 LGHNT and CDR2 FRNRAP come from the germline V gene. V lost 0 bases, J lost 4 bases, and 16 bases stayed unmatched. The CDR3 nucleotides read TGTGCTAGTGGTTTGGTAAATGTTGGACTAGCGGGGGGTCCAGAGTTAGAGACCCAGTACTTC. Translation gives CASGLVNVGLAGGPELETQYF.

The V gene is TRBV7-2, the J gene TRBJ1-2; 7 bases line up with TRBD1. Germline V gene sequence: CDR1 SGHTA, CDR2 FQGNSA. The CDR3 has 15 residues. V was clipped by 5 bases and J by 2 bases; unmatched bases: 8. CDR3 sequence: CASSPRDRLNYGYTF. CDR3 DNA sequence: TGTGCCAGCAGCCCACGGGACAGATTAAACTATGGCTACACCTTC.

V gene TRBV18 combines with J gene TRBJ2-3; a weak D match, TRBD1 (5 bases). Germline V gives CDR1 KGHSH, CDR2 LQKENI. The length of the CDR3 is 15 residues. With 3 bases removed from V and 3 bases from J, the gap between germline ends came to 13 bases. CDR3 protein: CASSPVQGATDTQYF. The CDR3, as DNA: TGTGCCAGCTCACCGGTCCAGGGTGCAACAGATACGCAGTATTTT. Supplemented by reference TRBV18 and TRBJ2-3, the full variable domain reads NAGVMQNPRHLVRRRGQEARLRCSPMKGHSHVYWYRQLPEEGLKFMVYLQKENIIDESGMPKERFSAEFPKEGPSILRIQQVVRGDSAAYFCASSPVQGATDTQYFGPGTRLTVL.

J is TRBJ1-6 and V is TRBV10-3; D not resolved. Germline-derived CDR1 and CDR2 are ENHRY and SYGVKD. The ends were cut back, 0 bases at V and 7 bases at J, with 7 bases in the middle. This CDR3 region has 14 residues. CDR3 in amino acids: CAISESGRNSPLHF. CDR3 DNA: TGTGCCATCAGTGAGTCAGGGAGGAATTCACCCCTCCACTTT.

The count of this clone is one. At the DNA level, this CDR3 is encoded by other sequences in the same sample as well. The rearrangement uses TRBV5-1 and TRBJ2-2; TRBD2 aligns across 9 bases. Germline CDR1 and CDR2: SGHRS and YFSETQ. The length of the CDR3 is 15 residues. The V gene end was trimmed by 2 bases and the J gene end by 5 bases; junction bases not matched to a gene: 4. CDR3 residues: CASSLAGGVTGELFF. As DNA, the CDR3 is TGCGCCAGCAGCTTAGCGGGGGGTGTGACCGGGGAGCTGTTTTTT.

The chain joins TRBV5-1 to TRBJ1-1; no firm D call. V dropped 3 bases and J dropped 1 base, with 4 bases sitting between them. Germline V gives CDR1 SGHRS, CDR2 YFSETQ. CDR3 length: 12 amino acids. This CDR3 reads CASSSSNTEAFF. The CDR3 nucleotides are TGCGCCAGCAGCTCCTCGAACACTGAAGCTTTCTTT.

The V gene is TRBV6-5, the J gene TRBJ1-6; 7 positions agree with TRBD1. The V segment lost 6 bases and the J segment 0 bases; nucleotides outside the gene matches: 2. The CDR3 totals 15 residues. The germline CDR1 and CDR2 sequences are MNHEY and SVGAGI. The CDR3 sequence: CASRTGSSYNSPLHF. CDR3 DNA sequence: TGTGCCAGCAGGACAGGGAGCTCCTATAATTCACCCCTCCACTTT.

The chain's CDR3 is CASSLDPVMDTQYF. The CDR3 DNA sequence: TGTGCCAGCAGCTTAGACCCGGTGATGGATACGCAGTATTTT. This chain joins TRBV7-2 and TRBJ2-3; the D is unclear. This CDR3 is 14 amino acids long. The germline V gene encodes CDR1 SGHTA and CDR2 FQGNSA. V shed 1 base and J shed 6 bases, with 11 bases lying between them.

Regarding this clone: Other nucleotide sequences from this sample produce the same CDR3. This chain links TRBV19 with TRBJ2-5; no clear D gene. Germline-derived CDR1 and CDR2 are LNHDA and SQIVND (reference sequence). This CDR3 comprises 12 residues. V shed 3 bases and J shed 4 bases, with 6 bases lying between them. The CDR3 loop reads CASSIGRETQYF. The CDR3 bases are TGTGCCAGTAGTATTGGTAGAGAGACCCAGTACTTC.

The sample holds a few counts of this clone. The genes are TRBV7-2 and TRBJ2-5; D ambiguous. Germline V gene data show CDR1 as SGHTA and CDR2 as FQGNSA. The CDR3 runs to 15 residues. V was pared by 3 bases and J by 1 base, with 12 bases between. In nucleotides, the CDR3 is TGTGCCAGCAGCTTGAGTGTGAATAGCCAAGAGACCCAGTACTTC. Amino acid sequence: CASSLSVNSQETQYF.

Only one count was recorded for this clone. The genes are TRBV5-4 and TRBJ2-3, with 10 nucleotides matching TRBD2. This CDR3 is 15 amino acids long. The germline V gene has CDR1 SGHNT and CDR2 YYREEE (reference sequence). J was trimmed by 5 bases and V by 4 bases; bases with no gene match: 7. The CDR3 here is CASSAGLAAGDTQYF. CDR3 nucleotide sequence: TGTGCCAGCAGCGCCGGACTAGCGGCTGGAGATACGCAGTATTTT.

This clone was seen just once. The chain couples TRBV27 to TRBJ2-2; 10 bases agree with TRBD1. V lost 1 base and J lost 6; bases outside the gene matches: 5. The CDR3 is 16 amino acids. From germline, CDR1 is MNHEY and CDR2 SMNVEV (reference sequence). In nucleotides, the CDR3 is TGTGCCAGCAGTTTATTCCCCGGGACAGGGGCCGGGGAGCTGTTTTTT. Protein: CASSLFPGTGAGELFF.

In this sample, this clone turned up once. The chain uses TRBV11-2 and TRBJ2-7; 10 positions agree with TRBD1. V was pared by 3 bases and J by 3 bases, with 5 bases of the junction left unmatched. Per germline, CDR1 SGHAT and CDR2 FQNNGV. This CDR3 is 15 amino acids long. The CDR3 region is CASSFFRDRGYEQYF. The DNA for the CDR3 is TGTGCCAGCAGCTTCTTCCGGGACAGGGGCTACGAGCAGTACTTC.

The chain combines TRBV28 with TRBJ1-5, with a tentative D call TRBD1 (5 bases). The ends were cut back, 6 bases at V and 2 bases at J, with 11 bases in the middle. This CDR3 region has 14 residues. Germline CDR1 is MDHEN and CDR2 is SYDVKM. This CDR3 reads CASRLTGGNQPQHF. In nucleotides, the CDR3 is TGTGCCAGCAGACTCACAGGAGGCAATCAGCCCCAGCATTTT. Together with reference TRBV28 and TRBJ1-5, the CDR3 gives the full variable domain: DVKVTQSSRYLVKRTGEKVFLECVQDMDHENMFWYRQDPGLGLRLIYFSYDVKMKEKGDIPEGYSVSREKKERFSLILESASTNQTSMYLCASRLTGGNQPQHFGDGTRLSIL.